The 6 T cell receptor beta chains listed next were all sequenced from one sample in a study of cytomegalovirus exposure and HLA in healthy donors. Use of 60 Vbeta and 13 Jbeta primers characterized the PCR. Measured with immunoSEQ multiplex PCR; TCRdb has only the in-frame clones, and not every one. The sample lists around 160,000 clones, roughly three quarters seen once, with around 6.7% in the top ten. The specimen sequenced was PBMCs. The source of these receptors is a middle-aged woman in good health and CMV-seropositive.

The rearrangement uses TRBV29-1 and TRBJ2-1; TRBD2 matches at 12 bases. The germline gives CDR1 SQVTM, CDR2 ANQGSEA. CDR3 size: 15 residues. Trimming took 4 bases from V and 7 from J; bases not matched to a gene: 8. As DNA, the CDR3 is TGCAGCGTTGGAATACTAGCGGGGGGTGGGAATGAGCAGTTCTTC. Translation gives CSVGILAGGGNEQFF.

The chain joins TRBV11-2 to TRBJ1-1, with unresolved D. The germline CDR1 and CDR2 sequences are SGHAT and FQNNGV. The CDR3 length is 14 residues. Trimming took off 5 bases at V and 0 bases at J, with 10 bases between the two ends. DNA for the CDR3: TGTGCCAGCAGCCTTACCGAGATGAACACTGAAGCTTTCTTT. It yields the protein CASSLTEMNTEAFF.

V is TRBV28 and J is TRBJ1-3; perhaps TRBD1 as D (6 bases). V was cut by 7 bases and J by 0 bases, with 16 bases left in between. Germline loops: CDR1 MDHEN, CDR2 SYDVKM. CDR3 size: 16 residues. CDR3 nucleotide sequence: TGTGCCAGCAACCCTTTGGGGGCTCGCTCTGGAAACACCATATATTTT. It is translated as CASNPLGARSGNTIYF.

The chain uses TRBV30 and TRBJ2-5; 8 positions match TRBD2. The CDR3 totals 15 residues. The junction had 7 bases not matched to a gene; V was cut back by 0 bases and J by 4 bases. Germline V gene lookup returns CDR1 GTSNPN and CDR2 SVGIG (reference sequence). CDR3 sequence (DNA): TGTGCCTGGAGTGTAAGAGCGGGGGTTGGAGAGACCCAGTACTTC. Its protein product is CAWSVRAGVGETQYF. Looking up the rest from reference TRBV30 and TRBJ2-5 gives the full variable domain: SQTIHQWPATLVQPVGSPLSLECTVEGTSNPNLYWYRQAAGRGLQLLFYSVGIGQISSEVPQNLSASRPQDRQFILSSKKLLLSDSGFYLCAWSVRAGVGETQYFGPGTRLLVL.

This chain joins TRBV11-2 and TRBJ2-2; TRBD1 is a possible D gene (6 bases). CDR1 and CDR2 (germline): SGHAT, FQNNGV. The CDR3 has 15 amino acids. Trimming removed 1 base from V and 8 bases from J, with 14 bases in between. This CDR3 is CASSLVPGAFGELFF. The CDR3 DNA follows: TGTGCCAGCAGCTTAGTCCCAGGGGCTTTTGGGGAGCTGTTTTTT. The full variable domain, with the rest looked up from reference TRBV11-2 and TRBJ2-2, is EAGVAQSPRYKIIEKRQSVAFWCNPISGHATLYWYQQILGQGPKLLIQFQNNGVVDDSQLPKDRFSAERLKGVDSTLKIQPAKLEDSAVYLCASSLVPGAFGELFFGEGSRLTVL.

This rearrangement joins TRBV5-1 to TRBJ2-7; the D gene is possibly TRBD1 (8 bases). This CDR3 has 14 residues. Trimming removed 0 bases from V and 6 bases from J, with 13 bases in between. Germline values: CDR1 SGHRS, CDR2 YFSETQ. In DNA, the CDR3 is TGCGCCAGCAGCTTGGTACAGGGGGGGCCCGAGCAGTACTTC. Protein product: CASSLVQGGPEQYF. The full variable domain, rest sourced from reference TRBV5-1 and TRBJ2-7, is KAGVTQTPRYLIKTRGQQVTLSCSPISGHRSVSWYQQTPGQGLQFLFEYFSETQRNKGNFPGRFSGRQFSNSRSEMNVSTLELGDSALYLCASSLVQGGPEQYFGPGTRLTVT.